Listed below are T cell receptor beta chains from one sample, sequenced in a study of T and B cells in COVID-19 patients. TCRdb re-derived calls from the multiplex PCR reads in MiXCR, one entry per CDR3 protein. The sample shows 4,800 or so distinct CDR3 sequences, 25% to 30% of them seen only once. The sequenced sample was blood. Receptors were obtained from a human donor with active COVID-19. Each CDR3 is given with its conserved first and last residue. Fields, in order: V gene, clone size, J gene, D gene, CDR3 DNA, CDR3 protein. A D gene is named only where the DNA matches it firmly. Where a row states a size, it is once, few, many or the class of an expanded clone; other rows omit it.

>TRBV4-3|few|TRBJ2-1|TRBD2
TGCGCCAGCAGCCAAGATAGGGGAGGGTACAATGAGCAGTTCTTC
CASSQDRGGYNEQFF
>TRBV5-6|NA|TRBJ1-5|NA
TGCGCCAGCAGCTTGGGATCGCAGGGGCAGCCCCAGCATTTT
CASSLGSQGQPQHF
>TRBV5-6|medium-sized|TRBJ2-7|TRBD1
TGTGCCAGCAGCATCTGGACAGGCATAGGGTCCTACGAGCAGTACTTC
CASSIWTGIGSYEQYF
>TRBV5-1|medium-sized|TRBJ2-1|TRBD1
TGCGCCAGCAGCTCCACAGGGGGCAGATCCTACAATGAGCAGTTCTTC
CASSSTGGRSYNEQFF
>TRBV7-2|NA|TRBJ2-3|NA
TGTGCCAGCAGCTCCCCCCTCAGGACAGATACGCAGTATTTT
CASSSPLRTDTQYF
>TRBV18|NA|TRBJ2-2|NA
TGTGCCAGCTCACCACCGGGGGCCACCGGGGAGCTGTTTTTT
CASSPPGATGELFF
>TRBV5-1|few|TRBJ1-1|NA
TGCGCCAGCAGCATGGGGGCGAGCGGCACTGAAGCTTTCTTT
CASSMGASGTEAFF
>TRBV6-1|few|TRBJ2-5|NA
TGTGCCAGCAGTGAGGACCCGTCAGAGACCCAGTACTTC
CASSEDPSETQYF
>TRBV27|NA|TRBJ1-3|NA
TGTGCCAGCAGTCCTCTCCTGGGCAGGAGCTCTGGAAACACCATATATTTT
CASSPLLGRSSGNTIYF
>TRBV10-1|NA|TRBJ2-1|NA
TGCGCCAGCAGTGAGTCGCGACTACCCCCTGGGTTCTTC
CASSESRLPPGFF
>TRBV4-2|once|TRBJ2-7|TRBD2
TGTGCCAGCAGCCTGGGACTAGCGGTAACCTACGAGCAGTACTTC
CASSLGLAVTYEQYF
>TRBV18|NA|TRBJ1-1|TRBD1
TGTGCCAGCTCACCACCCTCAGGGGGGAACACTGAAGCTTTCTTT
CASSPPSGGNTEAFF
>TRBV20-1|few|TRBJ2-3|NA
TGCAGTGCTCCCCCAAGGGCGGCAGCGCTTAGCACAGATACGCAGTATTTT
CSAPPRAAALSTDTQYF
>TRBV29-1|NA|TRBJ2-5|TRBD1
TGCAGCGTCCGGGACAGGGTCCAAGAGACCCAGTACTTC
CSVRDRVQETQYF
>TRBV7-2|few|TRBJ2-3|NA
TGTGCCAGCAGCTGGGGCGGGGGCACAGATACGCAGTATTTT
CASSWGGGTDTQYF
>TRBV28|NA|TRBJ2-2|NA
TGTGCCAGCAGCCCCCCTATAGCCCCCGGGGAGCTGTTTTTT
CASSPPIAPGELFF
>TRBV27|medium-sized|TRBJ2-7|TRBD1
TGTGCCAGCAGTCGCGGGACAGGTTCCTACGAGCAGTACTTC
CASSRGTGSYEQYF
>TRBV7-2|few|TRBJ2-2|TRBD2
TGTGCCAGCAGCTCGGGACTAGCGAGTAACGGGGAGCTGTTTTTT
CASSSGLASNGELFF
>TRBV12-3/TRBV12-4|few|TRBJ1-5|NA
TGTGCCAGCAGACCGGGCCCCCCGGCGGGGCAGCCCCAGCATTTT
CASRPGPPAGQPQHF
>TRBV27|medium-sized|TRBJ2-3|NA
TGTGCCAGCAGTATAGGGACACACCTTAGCACAGATACGCAGTATTTT
CASSIGTHLSTDTQYF
>TRBV24-1|NA|TRBJ2-7|NA
TGTGCCACCAGTGAGGGGGGGACAGGAGGTTCCTACGAGCAGTACTTC
CATSEGGTGGSYEQYF
>TRBV18|NA|TRBJ1-1|NA
TGTGCCAGCCATCAATCGGGCCCCAACACTGAAGCTTTCTTT
CASHQSGPNTEAFF
>TRBV5-5|few|TRBJ2-6|TRBD1
TGCGCCAGCAGCTTAGAGGGGGCTTCTGGGGCCAACGTCCTGACTTTC
CASSLEGASGANVLTF
>TRBV7-2|few|TRBJ2-7|TRBD2
TGTGCCAGCAGCAGACGACTAGCGGGAGTATACGAGCAGTACTTC
CASSRRLAGVYEQYF
>TRBV7-2|few|TRBJ2-3|TRBD2
TGTGCCAGCAGCTTAGGACTAGCGGGGTACACAGATACGCAGTATTTT
CASSLGLAGYTDTQYF
>TRBV19|medium-sized|TRBJ1-1|TRBD1
TGTGCCACTTCAGGGGGGAACACTGAAGCTTTCTTT
CATSGGNTEAFF
>TRBV5-6|NA|TRBJ2-5|NA
TGTGCCAGCAGCTTGGTGGGGGCGCGGCAAGAGACCCAGTACTTC
CASSLVGARQETQYF
>TRBV11-3|NA|TRBJ1-1|NA
TGTGCCAGCAGCTTAGCGAACTTACAGGGAATGAACACTGAAGCTTTCTTT
CASSLANLQGMNTEAFF
>TRBV29-1|NA|TRBJ2-1|NA
TGCAGCGTTGTTGAGGGGGGAGCGAGGAATGAGCAGTTCTTC
CSVVEGGARNEQFF
>TRBV6-5|NA|TRBJ1-1|NA
TGTGCCAGCAGTTACTCGCTGAGCCAAGCAAGGAACACTGAAGCTTTCTTT
CASSYSLSQARNTEAFF
>TRBV5-5|medium-sized|TRBJ2-7|NA
TGTGCCAGCAGCTGGGGAATGGGGGAGCAGTACGAGCAGTACTTC
CASSWGMGEQYEQYF
>TRBV12-3/TRBV12-4|NA|TRBJ1-1|NA
TGTGTCAGCAGCCTGGGGAGAGGCATGAACACTGAAGCTTTCTTT
CVSSLGRGMNTEAFF
>TRBV10-3|NA|TRBJ1-2|NA
TGTGCCATCAGTGACTTAAATGCAGGAGCTAACTATGGCTACACCTTC
CAISDLNAGANYGYTF
>TRBV5-4|NA|TRBJ1-1|NA
TGCGCCAGCAGCTTGGAGCTAAACCGGAACACTGAAGCTTTCTTT
CASSLELNRNTEAFF
>TRBV24-1|few|TRBJ2-2|NA
TGTGCCACCAGTGATTTTACGAACACCGGGGAGCTGTTTTTT
CATSDFTNTGELFF
>TRBV7-2|once|TRBJ1-2|NA
TGTGCCAGCAGCTTTGGGGCGGCGCTATCAAATAACTTC
CASSFGAALSNNF
>TRBV20-1|few|TRBJ1-1|NA
TGCAGTCCCAATAGGCAGGGAAGGAACACTGAAGCTTTCTTT
CSPNRQGRNTEAFF
>TRBV18|NA|TRBJ1-1|TRBD1
TGTGCCAGCTCACTACCCTCAGGGGGGAACACTGAAGCTTTCTTT
CASSLPSGGNTEAFF
>TRBV5-4|few|TRBJ1-1|NA
TGTGCCAGCAGCTCTGCGGGTGTTTCCCTAATGAACACTGAAGCTTTCTTT
CASSSAGVSLMNTEAFF
>TRBV30|NA|TRBJ1-5|NA
TGTGCCTGGAGTGTAGGAGGGAGCAATCAGCCCCAGCATTTT
CAWSVGGSNQPQHF
>TRBV6-6|few|TRBJ1-1|NA
TGTGCCAGCACTTCCCAGGGATTTGCGGCTTTCTTT
CASTSQGFAAFF
>TRBV27|NA|TRBJ1-1|NA
TGTGCCAGCGGGATTGTCTCAATGAACACTGAAGCTTTCTTT
CASGIVSMNTEAFF
>TRBV5-1|NA|TRBJ1-4|NA
TGCGCCAGCAGAATTCAGGAGGGCGAAAAACTGTTTTTT
CASRIQEGEKLFF
>TRBV24-1|few|TRBJ2-7|TRBD1
TGTGCCACCCTCCTGGGACAGGGCCCAAGGCCCACCTACGAGCAGTACTTC
CATLLGQGPRPTYEQYF
>TRBV28|few|TRBJ2-2|NA
TGTGCCAGCAGTCTCGGGAGCTACACCGGGGAGCTGTTTTTT
CASSLGSYTGELFF
>TRBV18|medium-sized|TRBJ2-6|NA
TGTGCCAGCTCACCAGTCAGGGCTGGGGCCAACGTCCTGACTTTC
CASSPVRAGANVLTF
>TRBV10-3|NA|TRBJ2-1|TRBD2
TGTGCCATCAGTGCTGGGACTAGCGGGAGTTTAGGCAATGAGCAGTTCTTC
CAISAGTSGSLGNEQFF
>TRBV29-1|medium-sized|TRBJ2-4|NA
TGCAGCGTTGGAGGGGACATTCAGTACTTC
CSVGGDIQYF
>TRBV7-2|medium-sized|TRBJ2-1|TRBD2
TGTGCCAGCAGCCCCGGAGTAGCGGGGCGTAATGAGCAGTTCTTC
CASSPGVAGRNEQFF
>TRBV11-2|few|TRBJ1-6|NA
TGTGCCAGCAGGTTTACCAGAGGGGCTAATTCACCCCTCCACTTT
CASRFTRGANSPLHF
>TRBV29-1|large|TRBJ2-2|TRBD1
TGCAGCGTTGAAGATTACAGGGGGCTCACCGGGGAGCTGTTTTTT
CSVEDYRGLTGELFF
>TRBV5-6|few|TRBJ1-6|TRBD1
TGTGCCAGCAGCTTAACAGGGGGATTTTATAATTCACCCCTCCACTTT
CASSLTGGFYNSPLHF
>TRBV29-1|large|TRBJ2-7|TRBD1
TGCAGCGTTGGTCGACAGGGGGCCAAGGAGCAGTACTTC
CSVGRQGAKEQYF
>TRBV14|NA|TRBJ2-7|NA
TGTGCCAGCAGCCAGGTCAGGGCCCACGAGCAGTACTTC
CASSQVRAHEQYF